The TCR beta chain under discussion was sequenced for a study of blood T cell repertoires in COVID-19. The CDR3 is 13 residues long. V dropped 8 bases and J dropped 4; count of bases not matched to a gene: 5. Germline CDR1 is MNHEY and CDR2 is SVGAGI. Under the authors' procedure: Estimation of nucleated cell counts was performed using reference gene primer amplification. TCRdb's table, derived via immunoSEQ multiplex PCR, lists solely in-frame clones and lacks some. The D gene and trimming were derived from the DNA, and the V and J assignments and clone size from that table. Of about 170,000 clones listed, roughly four fifths are singletons. This clone was seen more than once but under ten times.

This TCR was sampled from a man aged 65-85 years with active or convalescent COVID-19. The specimen sequenced was peripheral blood. The chain is built from TRBV6-5 and TRBJ2-1, with TRBD1 matching over 7 bases. CDR3 in amino acids: CASHDRVYNEQFF. The CDR3 DNA is TGTGCCAGCCATGACAGGGTATACAATGAGCAGTTCTTC.